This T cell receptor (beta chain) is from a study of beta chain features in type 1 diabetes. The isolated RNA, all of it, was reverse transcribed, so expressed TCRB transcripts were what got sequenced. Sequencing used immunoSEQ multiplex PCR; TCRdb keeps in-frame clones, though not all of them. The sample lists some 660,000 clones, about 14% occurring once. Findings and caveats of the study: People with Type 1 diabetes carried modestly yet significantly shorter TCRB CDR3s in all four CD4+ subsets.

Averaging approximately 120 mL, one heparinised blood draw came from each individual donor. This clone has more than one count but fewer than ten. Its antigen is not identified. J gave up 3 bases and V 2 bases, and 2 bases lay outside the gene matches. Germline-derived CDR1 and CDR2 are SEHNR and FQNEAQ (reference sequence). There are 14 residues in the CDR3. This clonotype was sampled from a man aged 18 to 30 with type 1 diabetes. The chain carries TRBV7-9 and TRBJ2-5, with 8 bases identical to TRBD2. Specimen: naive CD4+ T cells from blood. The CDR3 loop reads CASSLNSGEETQYF. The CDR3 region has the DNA TGTGCCAGCAGCTTAAATAGCGGGGAAGAGACCCAGTACTTC.